The rows below give T cell receptor beta chains drawn from one sample of a study of blood T cell repertoires in COVID-19. Some clones are missing from TCRdb's copy, which holds only in-frame ones; the method was immunoSEQ multiplex PCR. The table includes 150,000 to 200,000 clones, more than 80% detected once. Sequenced sample: PBMCs or T cells enriched from blood (not recorded which). The receptor source for this set is a middle-aged man who had recovered from COVID-19. Both conserved end residues are part of each CDR3. A D gene is named only where the DNA matches it firmly. The size field is filled for only some rows; it gives once, few, many or a size class.

cdr3_length d_call clone_size j_call v_call cdr3_nt cdr3_aa
15 . . TRBJ1-2 TRBV19 TGTGCCAGTAGTATAGGAGGGAGCTTTAACTATGGCTACACCTTC CASSIGGSFNYGYTF
14 TRBD1 . TRBJ1-6 TRBV18 TGTGCCAGCTCACCATCAGACAGGGGATCACCCCTCCACTTT CASSPSDRGSPLHF
12 . . TRBJ2-7 TRBV7-9 TGTGCCAGCAGCTTAGCGCCGAGCGAGCAGTACTTC CASSLAPSEQYF
13 TRBD1 . TRBJ1-1 TRBV28 TGTGCCAGCAGTACCACGCCGGGACAGAAAGCTTTCTTT CASSTTPGQKAFF
14 . . TRBJ1-2 TRBV28 TGTGCCAGCAGTTTATTTTCCGAGGGCAGTGGCTACACCTTC CASSLFSEGSGYTF
14 . few TRBJ1-3 TRBV19 TGTGCCAGTATCCGGACACCCTCTGGAAACACCATATATTTT CASIRTPSGNTIYF
15 . . TRBJ1-3 TRBV28 TGTGCCAGCAGTTTGGTCCGCCCCGGTGGAAACACCATATATTTT CASSLVRPGGNTIYF
12 TRBD1 . TRBJ1-2 TRBV5-1 TGCGCCAGCAGCCCGACAGGGGATGGCTACACCTTC CASSPTGDGYTF
15 . . TRBJ1-5 TRBV4-1 TGCGCCAGCAGCCCCGGGCAGGGAGGGAGTCAGCCCCAGCATTTT CASSPGQGGSQPQHF
16 . once TRBJ2-5 TRBV12-5 TGTGCTAGTGCTAGAGGTGGAGGAATGTTCCAAGAGACCCAGTACTTC CASARGGGMFQETQYF
13 . . TRBJ1-1 TRBV14 TGTGCCAGCAGCCAAGCGAGGAACACTGAAGCTTTCTTT CASSQARNTEAFF
13 . . TRBJ2-5 TRBV9 TGTGCCAGCAGCGTAGATCGTCGGGAGACCCAGTACTTC CASSVDRRETQYF
14 . . TRBJ1-6 TRBV6-5 TGTGCCAGCAGTTACGGACGGGAGAGTTCACCCCTCCACTTT CASSYGRESSPLHF
15 TRBD1 . TRBJ2-1 TRBV7-2 TGTGCCAGCAGCCCTGGGACAGGGATCAACAATGAGCAGTTCTTC CASSPGTGINNEQFF
14 . . TRBJ1-1 TRBV2 TGTGCCAGCAGGCCTCGGGGGGTGAACACTGAAGCTTTCTTT CASRPRGVNTEAFF
14 . few TRBJ1-5 TRBV4-2 TGTGCCAGCAGCCAAGATACAAGTAATCAGCCCCAGCATTTT CASSQDTSNQPQHF
16 . . TRBJ2-2 TRBV7-2 TGTGCCAGCAGCAGCGTAAGCGGTTCCCCCACCGGGGAGCTGTTTTTT CASSSVSGSPTGELFF
13 . . TRBJ1-6 TRBV10-3 TGTGCCATCACCGGGGGGGTTAATTCACCCCTCCACTTT CAITGGVNSPLHF
15 . . TRBJ1-5 TRBV25-1 TGTGCCAGCAGTGAAATGGGGCAAGGCAATCAGCCCCAGCATTTT CASSEMGQGNQPQHF
12 TRBD1 . TRBJ1-4 TRBV29-1 TGCAGCGCGGGACAGGGGGCTGAAAAACTGTTTTTT CSAGQGAEKLFF
15 TRBD1 . TRBJ1-6 TRBV9 TGTGCCAGCAGCCACCTTCAGGGGGCAAAATCACCCCTCCACTTT CASSHLQGAKSPLHF
16 . . TRBJ1-1 TRBV15 TGTGCCACCAGCAGGGGGGCCCGACGGATTAACACTGAAGCTTTCTTT CATSRGARRINTEAFF
12 . . TRBJ1-2 TRBV12-3/TRBV12-4 TGTGCCAGCAAACAGGGATCGTATGGCTACACCTTC CASKQGSYGYTF
18 . many TRBJ1-2 TRBV19 TGTGCCAGTAGTATGGAAGGGGCAGGGCGGACCCGTAACTATGGCTACACCTTC CASSMEGAGRTRNYGYTF
16 TRBD1 . TRBJ1-6 TRBV13 TGTGCCAGCAGCTTAGGGACAGGGGGCGGTAATTCACCCCTCCACTTT CASSLGTGGGNSPLHF
17 TRBD1 . TRBJ1-3 TRBV5-1 TGCGCCAGCAGCCTACCTCGGACAGGTCTCTCTGGAAACACCATATATTTT CASSLPRTGLSGNTIYF
14 . . TRBJ1-5 TRBV7-2 TGTGCCAGCCCACCGGCGGTAGAGGATCAGCCCCAGCATTTT CASPPAVEDQPQHF
14 . . TRBJ2-3 TRBV4-3 TGCGCCAGCAGCGTACGGTCGAAAACAGATACGCAGTATTTT CASSVRSKTDTQYF